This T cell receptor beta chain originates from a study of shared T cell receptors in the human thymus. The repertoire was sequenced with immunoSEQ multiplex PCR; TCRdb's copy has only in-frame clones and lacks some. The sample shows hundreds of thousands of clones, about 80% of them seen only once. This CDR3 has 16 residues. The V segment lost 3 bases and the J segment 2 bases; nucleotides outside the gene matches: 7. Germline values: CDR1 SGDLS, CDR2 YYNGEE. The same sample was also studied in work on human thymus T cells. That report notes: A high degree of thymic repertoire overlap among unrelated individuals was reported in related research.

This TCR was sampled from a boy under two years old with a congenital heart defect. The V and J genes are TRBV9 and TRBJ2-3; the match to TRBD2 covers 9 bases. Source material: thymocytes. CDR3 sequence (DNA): TGTGCCAGCAGCGCACTGATAGCGGGAGACACAGATACGCAGTATTTT. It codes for CASSALIAGDTDTQYF.